Following are 15 T cell receptor beta chains from one sample sequenced in a study of blood T cell repertoires in COVID-19. The data were produced by immunoSEQ multiplex PCR, yet TCRdb's version contains in-frame clones alone and is incomplete. The table includes about 220,000 clones, 90% detected once. Material for sequencing was PBMCs or T cells enriched from blood (not recorded which). Source of these receptors: a man aged 30-40 years who had been exposed to COVID-19.

The chain employs TRBV7-2 and TRBJ2-2; D possibly corresponds to TRBD2 (7 bases). The CDR3 length is 15 residues. Germline CDR1 reads SGHTA; CDR2 reads FQGNSA. V lost 7 bases, J lost 6 bases, and 18 bases lay in between. This CDR3 is CASITQEGGPGELFF. As DNA, the CDR3 is TGTGCCAGCATTACACAAGAGGGGGGGCCCGGGGAGCTGTTTTTT.

This rearrangement joins TRBV19 to TRBJ1-1; perhaps TRBD1 as D (5 bases). The CDR3 consists of 13 residues. Trimming took off 3 bases at V and 4 bases at J, with 9 bases between the two ends. Germline CDR1 is LNHDA and CDR2 is SQIVND (reference sequence). The CDR3 DNA follows: TGTGCCAGTAGTATTCAGGGTATCACTGAAGCTTTCTTT. It codes for CASSIQGITEAFF.

The chain employs TRBV25-1 and TRBJ1-1, with 8 bases lining up with TRBD1. The germline V gene encodes CDR1 MGHDK and CDR2 SYGVNS. The V and J ends lost 2 bases and 5 bases, in that order; junction bases with no gene match: 4. This CDR3 comprises 14 residues. The CDR3 DNA follows: TGTGCCAGCAGTGAACCAGGGGGCGCGACTGAAGCTTTCTTT. It is translated as CASSEPGGATEAFF.

The rearrangement links TRBV9 to TRBJ2-2; TRBD1 agrees at 7 bases. V lost 1 base to trimming and J lost 6 bases; unmatched junction nucleotides: 6. CDR3 size: 15 residues. Per the germline V gene, CDR1 is SGDLS and CDR2 is YYNGEE. The CDR3 DNA reads as TGTGCCAGCAGCGTATTTACAGGGGCCGCCGGGGAGCTGTTTTTT. It yields the protein CASSVFTGAAGELFF. The full variable domain, with the rest looked up from reference TRBV9 and TRBJ2-2, is DSGVTQTPKHLITATGQRVTLRCSPRSGDLSVYWYQQSLDQGLQFLIQYYNGEERAKGNILERFSAQQFPDLHSELNLSSLELGDSALYFCASSVFTGAAGELFFGEGSRLTVL.

The J gene is TRBJ2-3, the V gene TRBV6-5; 7 bases align to TRBD2. This CDR3 has 13 residues. The ends lost 7 bases at V and 6 bases at J; junction bases unmatched: 7. Germline CDR1 and CDR2: MNHEY and SVGAGI. CDR3 in amino acids: CASNTAGSDTQYF. For the CDR3, the DNA is TGTGCCAGCAACACAGCGGGGTCCGATACGCAGTATTTT.

This clone was recorded a few times. V gene TRBV15 combines with J gene TRBJ2-2; possible D gene TRBD1, 6 bases. V lost 1 base and J 5 bases, leaving 14 bases between the germline ends. Germline V gene sequence: CDR1 LNHNV, CDR2 YYDKDF (reference sequence). The CDR3 is made up of 16 amino acids. The CDR3 here is CATSRVSAGETGELFF. CDR3 in DNA: TGTGCCACCAGCAGAGTCTCTGCAGGGGAAACCGGGGAGCTGTTTTTT.

The rearrangement uses TRBV19 and TRBJ1-3; D is ambiguous. The V gene lost 2 bases and the J gene lost 0 bases, with 5 bases spanning the gap. This CDR3 is built from 14 residues. Germline values: CDR1 LNHDA, CDR2 SQIVND (reference sequence). The CDR3 spells CASSITVSGNTIYF. CDR3 coding DNA: TGTGCCAGTAGTATAACAGTCTCTGGAAACACCATATATTTT.

The chain couples TRBV6-5 to TRBJ2-7; tentatively, D is TRBD2 (5 bases). Germline CDR1 and CDR2: MNHEY and SVGAGI. There are 11 residues in the CDR3. Trimming pared 11 bases from V and 7 bases from J, leaving 15 bases between. CDR3 region: CAATPGIEQYF. In DNA form, the CDR3 reads TGTGCCGCTACCCCGGGGATTGAGCAGTACTTC.

The rearrangement links TRBV7-2 to TRBJ2-5; the D is unclear. V was cut by 7 bases and J by 0 bases, with 12 bases left in between. Germline V gene lookup returns CDR1 SGHTA and CDR2 FQGNSA. The CDR3 has 14 amino acids. The DNA of the CDR3 is TGTGCCAGCACCCTTGGAGCGTACCAAGAGACCCAGTACTTC. Translation: CASTLGAYQETQYF.

The V gene is TRBV5-5, the J gene TRBJ2-3; 9 nucleotides line up with TRBD2. Trimming cost V 4 bases and J 0 bases; bases outside gene matches: 6. The CDR3 loop spans 16 amino acids. CDR1 and CDR2 (germline): SGHKS, YYEKEE (reference sequence). CDR3 nucleotide sequence: TGTGCCAGCAGCCCTCAGCGGGGGGTCAGCACAGATACGCAGTATTTT. Its protein product is CASSPQRGVSTDTQYF.

CDR3 residues: CASSLDPTGNQPQHF. The CDR3 DNA reads as TGTGCCAGCAGCTTGGATCCCACAGGAAATCAGCCCCAGCATTTT. J is TRBJ1-5 and V is TRBV5-6; perhaps TRBD1 as D (5 bases). Trimming stripped 0 bases from V and 4 bases from J, with 11 bases between. Germline loops: CDR1 SGHDT, CDR2 YYEEEE. This CDR3 has 15 amino acids.

The chain joins TRBV5-1 to TRBJ2-3, with D hard to call. The V and J ends lost 0 bases and 6 bases respectively, with 8 bases between them. Per germline, CDR1 SGHRS and CDR2 YFSETQ. The CDR3 is made up of 13 amino acids. CDR3 DNA sequence: TGCGCCAGCAGCTTGGATCTTCCGGATACGCAGTATTTT. Amino acids: CASSLDLPDTQYF.

The chain joins TRBV5-5 to TRBJ1-1; TRBD1 might be the D (5 bases). Trimming took off 3 bases at V and 3 bases at J, with 21 bases between the two ends. CDR1 is SGHKS and CDR2 is YYEKEE in the germline V gene (reference sequence). The CDR3 consists of 17 residues. CDR3 in DNA: TGTGCCAGCAGCTCCACGTCCGCGGGACTAGAGGACACTGAAGCTTTCTTT. Translation gives CASSSTSAGLEDTEAFF.

This rearrangement joins TRBV11-2 to TRBJ2-5; 7 bases are a match to TRBD1. The germline V gene has CDR1 SGHAT and CDR2 FQNNGV. The CDR3 consists of 14 residues. V was pared by 4 bases and J by 2 bases, with 4 bases of the junction left unmatched. In DNA form, the CDR3 reads TGTGCCAGCAGCTCGGCACAGGGGCAAGAGACCCAGTACTTC. This encodes CASSSAQGQETQYF.

V usage is TRBV7-2 and J usage is TRBJ2-1, with 8 bases lining up with TRBD2. The CDR3 spans 15 residues. The V gene end was trimmed by 0 bases and the J gene end by 7 bases; junction bases not matched to a gene: 5. Germline V gives CDR1 SGHTA, CDR2 FQGNSA. The CDR3 is CASSLASGAQNEQFF. The CDR3 DNA follows: TGTGCCAGCAGCTTAGCTAGCGGGGCCCAAAATGAGCAGTTCTTC.